This T cell receptor (beta chain) was captured by sequencing in a study of cytomegalovirus exposure and HLA in healthy donors (dated by TCRdb to about 2017). About the study as a whole: An earlier analysis of roughly 570 of the donors reported about 300 Gb of sequence data and 117 million unique TCR beta sequences obtained from roughly 180 million T cells. About 280 gigabases of sequencing data and roughly 81 million unique TCR sequences made up an early release that covered 640 HLA-typed donors. Among the roughly 400 genotyped donors, 81% belonged to the genetic ancestry cluster associated with self-reported Caucasian donors. The study aimed to test whether cataloging public T cell receptors could reveal signatures of past pathogen exposure. The study profiled the T cell repertoires of approximately 700 subjects by immunosequencing and related them to cytomegalovirus serostatus. In addition to the first cohort of 666 subjects, a separate validation cohort of 130 or so different subjects was used. To predict cytomegalovirus infection status, the study combined high-throughput TCR immunosequencing, statistical association of individual TCRs with disease status, and machine learning. A later analysis re-examined previously published TCR beta repertoires from about 700 donors and added high-resolution HLA genotyping to investigate patterns of TCR occurrence. Rather than using new phenotypic data, the later analysis identified candidate immune exposures from TCR beta sequences and from how often those sequences occurred across donors. An earlier analysis of roughly 600 of the donors used high-throughput TCR beta sequencing to judge whether each TCR beta V gene segment behaved as functional or pseudogenic. Donor age, sex, ethnicity and CMV serostatus were collected together with the repertoire data. A later genetic analysis took genome-wide SNP genotypes for about 65% of the roughly 670 donors and used that subset as a discovery cohort. All discovery cohort repertoires had been generated on a single sequencing platform. HLA typing included class I and class II loci at four-digit resolution. Typing coverage differed by locus: A, B, C, DRB1 and DQB1 were typed in roughly 620-630 donors, DQA1 in about 500, DPA1 in around 580, and DPB1 in 400 to 490. Because of strong linkage in the cohort, roughly five DR-DQ haplotypes were treated as single units for association and clustering. Among around 400 genotyped donors of the cohort, an average of roughly 230,000 unique TCR beta nucleotide sequences was sequenced per donor, of which about 19% were non-productive.

The cohort comprised 670 or so healthy bone marrow donors. At the time of sampling, all cohort members were nominally healthy, though unrecorded immune exposures were likely present. The donor was CMV seronegative and belonged to the group of 380 or so seronegative cohort members. A peripheral blood sample was collected from each donor, and TCR beta sequencing was performed on peripheral blood mononuclear cells. Genomic DNA was extracted from the blood cell samples with the Qiagen DNeasy Blood Extraction Kit. With respect to this clone: The target of this receptor is not known. No much larger clone exists at a distance of one base, and base qualities are not known.

According to the germline V gene, CDR1 reads MNHNS and CDR2 reads SASEGT. Taken from cysteine to phenylalanine, the CDR3 has 15 residues. Only the CDR3 region is kept as DNA, spanning 45 bases read in frame from base 1. V is cut back by 5 bases and J by 9 bases, with 12 bases in the junction unmatched. Study-level results and caveats: The sequencing pipeline was judged likely to have produced a cluster of highly shared sequence variants as a technical artifact. Approximately 18 rarely observed V segments, including chromosome 9 orphons, were excluded from the earlier analysis of approximately 500 of the donors because counts were too low. In an earlier analysis of about 540 of the donors, most TCR beta V segments were observed in productive rearrangements about 90% or about 30% of the time, broadly matching IMGT annotations. Linkage disequilibrium might explain the correlated functional status among segregating V segments, but an unknown experimental factor could not be excluded. An association between a missense DCLRE1C variant and V-gene and J-gene trimming of TCR beta chains was found in a later genetic analysis and replicated in an independent cohort. Some IMGT-functional V segments, including TRBV6-2 and TRBV6-3, could not be told apart with the 87-base-pair reads, so those segments were excluded. The authors suggested that the approach could potentially be extended to other disease states and immunological phenotypes. Most TCR sequences were seen in very few donors, while some public TCRs were found in many individuals. A later analysis associated about 17,000 TCR beta sequences with specific HLA alleles at a false discovery rate of 0.05. A later genetic analysis reported fewer N-insertions in productive TCRs among donors in an Asian-associated ancestry cluster than the roughly 700-donor mean. Strong co-occurrence of HLA alleles, especially DR and DQ, made assigning TCR associations to individual alleles difficult. A further reported finding was that TCR beta sequences accurately predicted the HLA-A and HLA-B alleles for most subjects in the first cohort. Roughly uniform sequencing depth across donors was assumed in presence/absence analyses, although this assumption may not hold. Compared with equally common non-associated chains, HLA-associated TCR beta chains in a later analysis were more clonally expanded and had lower generation probabilities. The only immune exposure information available for the cohort was CMV serostatus. A later analysis found that most CMV-associated TCR beta chains appeared HLA-restricted, with HLA associations seemingly driven largely by CMV exposure. The cohort was sequenced for TCR beta chains only, and without alpha or paired-chain data the features that could be detected were limited. According to a later analysis, TCR association rates differed among HLA loci, with DRB1 alleles showing the most associated TCRs and HLA-C alleles showing the fewest. A few of the identified cytomegalovirus-associated TCR beta chains were confirmed in vitro to be specific for cytomegalovirus antigens. In the study, some 160 TCR beta chains were listed as associated with cytomegalovirus. Because HLA typing was missing for some donors at each locus, association tests included only the typed subset. A later analysis reported that several top co-occurrence clusters appeared linked to parvovirus B19, influenza, CMV and Epstein-Barr virus. Cytomegalovirus status was reported to be diagnosed by the classifier with high specificity and sensitivity in both the original and validation cohorts.

To prepare the library, the immunoSEQ multiplex PCR assay was applied. For the multiplex PCR, a mixture combining 60 forward primers for TCR Vbeta segments and 13 reverse primers for TCR Jbeta segments was used. The CDR3 region of rearranged TCR beta genes was amplified from genomic DNA by a multiplex PCR assay. The amplified TCR beta libraries were sequenced on the Illumina HiSeq System as 87-base-pair reads. The paper's data handling went like this. Across the 600 to 700 repertoires, a later analysis counted 80 million or so unique TCR beta chains, around 10 million of which were shared by at least two donors. A nearest-neighbor algorithm error-corrected the raw reads and collapsed the reads into unique sequences, merging closely related sequences to remove PCR and sequencing errors. To assign V, D and J gene segments, CDR3 sequences were aligned to IMGT reference sequences. For a sequence to be retained, a match of at least six nucleotides to both a V gene segment and a J gene segment was required. Rearrangements were classified as productive when the CDR3 lacked stop codons and remained in frame with V and J, and all other rearrangements were classified as non-productive. CDR3 was defined by IMGT convention, running from the second conserved V-encoded cysteine to the conserved J-encoded phenylalanine. The earlier analysis of fewer than 700 of the donors excluded sequences that lacked an unambiguous match to a single V gene segment. In an earlier analysis of several hundred of the donors, V segments were called functional above 56.7% productive rearrangements and were called segregating when the between-donor standard deviation exceeded 5%. A statistical classification framework was built for diagnosing cytomegalovirus status from the catalog of TCR beta chain sequences. A later analysis assigned V and J genes by comparing TCR nucleotide sequences with IMGT/GENE-DB human TR gene sequences. Using the TCRdist pipeline, a later analysis assigned CDR3 sequences along with most-parsimonious VDJ recombination scenarios. A later analysis defined each TCR beta chain by its CDR3 amino acid sequence plus V-gene family, and excluded reads lacking a unique V-gene family. As a way to deal with suspected cross-contamination and a sequencing artifact, a later analysis dropped over 550 nucleotide sequences that were highly shared and had low generation probability. In a later analysis, a clonal expansion index was calculated for each public chain from normalized within-repertoire ranks of inferred template counts. In a later analysis, generation probabilities were computed using a VDJ recombination model fitted to out-of-frame rearrangements, and the results were checked against IGoR. In a later analysis, hypergeometric tests were used to score TCR-TCR, TCR-HLA and TCR-CMV co-occurrence, with a repertoire-size bias correction applied to TCR pairs. False discovery rates were estimated in a later analysis by permuting HLA or CMV assignments 20 times. In a later analysis, co-occurring TCRs were grouped with DBSCAN, and TCRdist sequence similarity was added when clustering was performed within HLA-allele-positive subsets. Repertoires with fewer than 30,000 or more than 120,000 public chains, plus five repertoires with anomalous nucleotide sharing, were excluded from co-occurrence clustering. TCRdb carries this immuneACCESS record with in-frame sequences only. Its versions omit some clonotypes, under half of them owing to an unresolved V gene in the studies checked, with the rest unexplained. V and J calls plus clone size are reproduced from that table; the DNA served to infer D and trimming. Here the sample has 210,000 or so clones; roughly 80% occur a single time. Of the sample, just over 1.4% is held by the ten largest clones.

The sequence was obtained from a girl aged 10-17 years in good health and CMV-seronegative. The rearrangement joined TRBV6-1 to TRBJ2-4, and 8 junction bases match TRBD2. The sequencing input was PBMCs. For the CDR3, the sequence is CASSISGGADSIQYF. The nucleotides are TGTGCCAGCAGTATCTCGGGGGGGGCAGATTCCATTCAGTACTTC.